What follows are 22 T cell receptor beta chains derived from one specimen sequenced in a study of breast tumors, draining lymph nodes, adjacent tissues. Axillary draining lymph nodes of breast cancer patients supplied the node samples. MiXCR, run by TCRdb on the multiplex PCR reads, gives a single entry per CDR3 protein. The sample carries around 130,000 distinct CDR3 sequences, approximately 32% recorded once. Sequences were obtained from axillary lymph node tissue. The receptor source for this set is a female donor with breast cancer. Some clones in this sample may be carry-over from other donors' samples.

Comment on this clonotype: Given a much more abundant clone one base away, this may be a read error. The V call is TRBV7-9, the J call TRBJ1-1, with no clear D. Germline V gives CDR1 SEHNR, CDR2 FQNEAQ (reference sequence). This CDR3 spans 14 amino acids. Here the CDR3 reads CAGSPAVTGTEAFF. DNA for the CDR3: TGTGCCGGCAGCCCTGCAGTGACCGGCACTGAAGCTTTCTTT. The full variable domain, in which reference TRBV7-9 and TRBJ1-1 provide the parts outside the CDR3, is DTGVSQNPRHKITKRGQNVTFRCDPISEHNRLYWYRQTLGQGPEFLTYFQNEAQLEKSRLLSDRFSAERPKGSFSTLEIQRTEQGDSAMYLCAGSPAVTGTEAFFGQGTRLTVV.

As for this clonotype: One end of the junction varies from germline; a read error may be responsible. This CDR3 is CASSFAGQGPNTEAF. The CDR3 DNA sequence: TGTGCCAGCAGTTTCGCCGGACAGGGACCGAACACTGAAGCTTTC. This sequence joins TRBV12-3 or TRBV12-4 and TRBJ2-6; the match to TRBD1 covers 8 bases. The CDR3 is 15 residues long.

This clonotype was seen ten or more times. This sequence joins TRBV30 and TRBJ2-5, with TRBD2 identical over 9 bases. This CDR3 spans 14 amino acids. Germline V lookup: CDR1 GTSNPN, CDR2 SVGIG (reference sequence). The J segment lost 2 bases and the V segment lost 6 bases, leaving 7 bases of the junction unmatched. Here the CDR3 reads CACRRGGPQETQYF. The CDR3 nucleotides read TGTGCCTGTCGGCGGGGGGGCCCTCAAGAGACCCAGTACTTC.

This clonotype was observed a few times. V and J are TRBV27 and TRBJ2-3; no definite D call. The germline CDR1 and CDR2 sequences are MNHEY and SMNVEV (reference sequence). This CDR3 has 13 amino acids. Trimming removed 3 bases at V and 2 bases at J, with 6 bases between. In nucleotides, the CDR3 is TGTGCCAGCAGTTTTGGCTACACAGATACGCAGTATTTT. The encoded protein is CASSFGYTDTQYF.

This chain connects TRBV20-1 to TRBJ2-1; 14 bases are a match to TRBD2. J lost 0 bases, V lost 5 bases, and 6 bases had no gene match. This CDR3 is 17 amino acids long. Germline V gives CDR1 DFQATT, CDR2 SNEGSKA (reference sequence). The CDR3 nucleotides are TGCAGTGCTTCCGGGACTAGCGGGAGATCCTCCTACAATGAGCAGTTCTTC. This sequence encodes CSASGTSGRSSYNEQFF.

This clonotype was counted ten times or more. The CDR3 region is CASRQTSDGETQYF. The CDR3 nucleotides read TGTGCCAGCAGGCAAACCTCGGACGGAGAGACCCAGTACTTC. V gene TRBV28 combines with J gene TRBJ2-5; D gene uncertain. Germline lookup yields CDR1 MDHEN and CDR2 SYDVKM. Trimming shortened V by 6 bases and J by 4 bases, and 15 bases separated the two germline ends. This CDR3 is 14 amino acids long.

The chain recombines TRBV20-1 with TRBJ2-7, with 8 positions matching TRBD1. The CDR3 is made up of 15 amino acids. Germline V gene data show CDR1 as DFQATT and CDR2 as SNEGSKA (reference sequence). Unmatched junction bases numbered 19, after V lost 6 bases and J lost 9 bases. The CDR3 DNA reads as TGCAGTGCCGGACCGGGGACGACAGGGGCGTTAGGGCAGTACTTC. Amino acids: CSAGPGTTGALGQYF.

This clonotype was detected ten times or more. This chain connects TRBV25-1 to TRBJ1-4, with D tentatively TRBD1 (5 bases). The CDR3 spans 13 residues. Germline V gene sequence: CDR1 MGHDK, CDR2 SYGVNS. V lost 2 bases and J 11 bases, leaving 12 bases between the germline ends. This CDR3 is CASSEIQGWKLFF. The CDR3 region has the DNA TGTGCCAGCAGTGAAATTCAGGGTTGGAAACTGTTTTTT.

Many counts were recorded for this clonotype. This chain joins TRBV7-9 and TRBJ1-3, with D hard to call. V lost 1 base to trimming and J lost 0 bases, with 13 bases between them. The germline V gene encodes CDR1 SEHNR and CDR2 FQNEAQ (reference sequence). This CDR3 spans 17 amino acids. CDR3 in DNA: TGTGCCAGCAGCTTAGGTCTTCCGGGAAACTCTGGAAACACCATATATTTT. Amino acid sequence: CASSLGLPGNSGNTIYF. Complete variable domain (other parts from reference TRBV7-9 and TRBJ1-3): DTGVSQNPRHKITKRGQNVTFRCDPISEHNRLYWYRQTLGQGPEFLTYFQNEAQLEKSRLLSDRFSAERPKGSFSTLEIQRTEQGDSAMYLCASSLGLPGNSGNTIYFGEGSWLTVV.

The chain combines TRBV24-1 with TRBJ2-2; 7 bases agree with TRBD1. The CDR3 totals 14 residues. Germline V CDR1 and CDR2: KGHDR, SFDVKD. With 5 bases clipped from V and 6 bases from J, the junction kept 5 bases outside the gene matches. The CDR3 bases are TGTGCCACCAGTGGGACAGGTCGATCCGGGGAGCTGTTTTTT. This gives the protein CATSGTGRSGELFF.

Many counts were recorded for this clonotype. The rearrangement uses TRBV18 and TRBJ1-6; unclear D gene. Germline CDR1 and CDR2: KGHSH and LQKENI. Trimming left V 3 bases short and J 5 bases short, with 5 bases between. There are 13 residues in the CDR3. In DNA, the CDR3 is TGTGCCAGCTCACCCACGAATAATTCACCCCTCCACTTT. Amino acid sequence: CASSPTNNSPLHF.

This clonotype was seen repeatedly, ten times or more. The chain combines TRBV2 with TRBJ2-5, with 8 bases that match TRBD1. This CDR3 region has 14 residues. The ends lost 7 bases at V and 4 bases at J; junction bases unmatched: 8. From germline, CDR1 is SNHLY and CDR2 FYNNEI. CDR3 sequence reads: CASNGQGGGETQYF. CDR3 nucleotides: TGTGCCAGCAACGGACAGGGTGGAGGAGAGACCCAGTACTTC. The whole variable domain, filled in from reference TRBV2 and TRBJ2-5, reads EPEVTQTPSHQVTQMGQEVILRCVPISNHLYFYWYRQILGQKVEFLVSFYNNEISEKSEIFDDQFSVERPDGSNFTLKIRSTKLEDSAMYFCASNGQGGGETQYFGPGTRLLVL.

This chain links TRBV20-1 with TRBJ1-3, with a tentative D call TRBD1 (6 bases). The V end was cut by 5 bases, the J end by 0 bases, with 14 bases between. The V gene's germline CDR1 is DFQATT and CDR2 SNEGSKA (reference sequence). CDR3 length: 15 amino acids. The CDR3 reads CSARQGLFSGNTIYF. As DNA, the CDR3 is TGCAGTGCTCGTCAGGGGTTATTCTCTGGAAACACCATATATTTT.

This clonotype was recorded at least ten times. The chain joins TRBV11-1 to TRBJ2-5; TRBD2 matches at 10 bases. The CDR3 spans 14 residues. V dropped 8 bases and J dropped 9; count of bases not matched to a gene: 12. Germline CDR1 and CDR2: SGHAT and FQDESV (reference sequence). CDR3 DNA sequence: TGTGCCAGCTGCCCGGGACTAGCGACTCGAGCCCAGTACTTC. Its translation: CASCPGLATRAQYF. The entire variable domain, with the rest obtained from reference TRBV11-1 and TRBJ2-5, is as follows: EAEVAQSPRYKITEKSQAVAFWCDPISGHATLYWYRQILGQGPELLVQFQDESVVDDSQLPKDRFSAERLKGVDSTLKIQPAELGDSAMYLCASCPGLATRAQYFGPGTRLLVL.

This clonotype has only a few counts. The chain links TRBV7-9 to TRBJ1-1, with D maybe TRBD1 (5 bases). CDR3 length: 14 amino acids. With 1 base removed from V and 3 bases from J, the gap between germline ends came to 9 bases. Germline-derived CDR1 and CDR2 are SEHNR and FQNEAQ (reference sequence). CDR3 protein: CASSLGGDHTEAFF. The CDR3 DNA follows: TGTGCCAGCAGCTTAGGCGGGGACCACACTGAAGCTTTCTTT. Full variable domain (missing parts from reference TRBV7-9 and TRBJ1-1): DTGVSQNPRHKITKRGQNVTFRCDPISEHNRLYWYRQTLGQGPEFLTYFQNEAQLEKSRLLSDRFSAERPKGSFSTLEIQRTEQGDSAMYLCASSLGGDHTEAFFGQGTRLTVV.

This clonotype occurred many times. This chain links TRBV6-6 with TRBJ2-7; 7 nucleotides line up with TRBD1. In germline, CDR1 is MNHNY, CDR2 SVGAGI (reference sequence). V dropped 5 bases and J dropped 0; count of bases not matched to a gene: 7. The CDR3 has 15 amino acids. The CDR3 protein is CASSHYRDSSYEQYV. The DNA for the CDR3 is TGTGCCAGCAGTCACTACCGGGACAGCTCCTACGAGCAGTACGTC.

Notes on this clonotype: A much more abundant neighbour one base away suggests this may be a read error. The CDR3: CASSRHFTSTDTQYF. The CDR3 DNA follows: TGTGCCAGCAGCCGGCACTTTACTAGCACAGATACGCAGTATTTT. The chain carries TRBV13 and TRBJ2-3; no clear D gene. The CDR3 has 15 amino acids. Germline-derived CDR1 and CDR2 are PRHDT and FYEKMQ (reference sequence). Trimming cost V 5 bases and J 0 bases, with 12 bases left between them.

This clonotype has ten or more counts. The genes are TRBV20-1 and TRBJ1-2, with a weak D call TRBD1 (5 bases). The V end was cut by 3 bases, the J end by 8 bases, with 22 bases between. The CDR3 is 15 amino acids. Germline V gene data show CDR1 as DFQATT and CDR2 as SNEGSKA (reference sequence). The CDR3 sequence is CSASDPRTYRSGYTF. The DNA of the CDR3 is TGCAGTGCTAGTGATCCCCGGACATATCGGTCCGGCTACACCTTC.

This clonotype was observed many times. The chain couples TRBV6-5 to TRBJ1-2, with D possibly matching TRBD1 (5 bases). Per the germline V gene, CDR1 is MNHEY and CDR2 is SVGAGI. The CDR3 runs 14 residues. The ends were cut back, 5 bases at V and 2 bases at J, with 12 bases in the middle. In nucleotides, the CDR3 is TGTGCCAGCAGTCCCCGGGACGCAAACTATGGCTACACCTTC. Residues: CASSPRDANYGYTF.

This clonotype was observed a handful of times. V and J are TRBV7-9 and TRBJ1-1; D is uncertain. This CDR3 has 15 amino acids. Trimming took 0 bases from V and 6 from J, leaving 14 bases between them. Germline CDR1 is SEHNR and CDR2 is FQNEAQ (reference sequence). CDR3 in DNA: TGTGCCAGCAGCTTAGCGCAGGTGGGGTTTGCTGAAGCTTTCTTT. Its translation: CASSLAQVGFAEAFF.

The rearrangement uses TRBV2 and TRBJ1-6, with D tentatively TRBD1 (6 bases). The germline CDR1 and CDR2 sequences are SNHLY and FYNNEI. V shed 9 bases and J shed 6 bases, with 9 bases lying between them. This CDR3 is 12 amino acids long. CDR3 residues: CASAGVNSPLHF. CDR3 DNA: TGTGCCAGTGCAGGGGTTAATTCACCCCTCCACTTT.

This clonotype was seen at least ten times. V and J are TRBV3-1 and TRBJ2-3; no clear D. V shed 0 bases and J shed 4 bases, with 2 bases lying between them. This CDR3 comprises 12 residues. Germline lookup yields CDR1 LGHDT and CDR2 YNNKEL (reference sequence). DNA of the CDR3: TGTGCCAGCAGCCAAGACTCAGATACGCAGTATTTT. It translates to CASSQDSDTQYF.